The TCR beta chain under discussion was sequenced for a study of shared clonotypes between healthy human individuals. Whole-study context: There were three CD4 naive, three CD4 memory, two CD8 naive and one CD8 memory plates per donor. Whole-study findings and limits: A few donors showed sharing of about 4.8% of naive CD4 clonotypes. Lower generation probabilities were found for non-shared clonotypes than for those shared by all four donors.

TCRdb's table, derived via immunoSEQ multiplex PCR, lists solely in-frame clones and lacks some. The table records about 820,000 clones, 85% to 95% of them present only once. Naive-designated CD8 cells lacked CD45RO, were positively enriched for CCR7, and omitted terminally differentiated effector memory CD45RA+ cells. Of note for this clone: Its antigen is still unknown. At the DNA level, this CDR3 is encoded by other sequences in the same sample as well.

The sequencing input was naive CD8+ T cells sorted from blood. This sequence was found in a man younger than 45 in good health.

The CDR3 loop is CASSSGDTGELFF. CDR3 DNA sequence: TGTGCCAGCAGCTCGGGTGACACCGGGGAGCTGTTTTTT. The genes are TRBV11-3 and TRBJ2-2, with D unresolved. Germline V gives CDR1 SGHNT, CDR2 YENEEA. The CDR3 spans 13 residues. The V end lost 4 bases, the J end lost 3 bases, and 6 bases lay between the germline ends.